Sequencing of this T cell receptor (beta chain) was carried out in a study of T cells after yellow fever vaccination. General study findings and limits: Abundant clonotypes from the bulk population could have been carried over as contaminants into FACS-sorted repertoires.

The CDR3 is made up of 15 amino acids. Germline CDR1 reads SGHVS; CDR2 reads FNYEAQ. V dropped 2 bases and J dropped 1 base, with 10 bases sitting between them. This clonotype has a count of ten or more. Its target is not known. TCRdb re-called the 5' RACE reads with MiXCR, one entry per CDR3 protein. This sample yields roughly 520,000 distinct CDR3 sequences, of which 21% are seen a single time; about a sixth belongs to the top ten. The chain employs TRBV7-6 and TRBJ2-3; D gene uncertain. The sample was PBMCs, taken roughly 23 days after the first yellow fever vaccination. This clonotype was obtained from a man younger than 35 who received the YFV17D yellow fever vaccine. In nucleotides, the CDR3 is TGTGCCAGCAGCTTACAGGTCGCCGGCACAGATACGCAGTATTTT. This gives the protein CASSLQVAGTDTQYF.